This paragraph reports one TCR beta chain. Its antigen is unidentified. This sample is drawn from a study of cytomegalovirus exposure and HLA in healthy donors. Study details: Out of 150 million to 200 million T cells, an earlier analysis found some 110 million unique TCR beta sequences in total. Study observations and caveats: As a later analysis showed, a missense DCLRE1C variant was linked to trimming of TCR beta V- and J-genes. Presence/absence analyses took donor sequencing depth as roughly uniform. By HLA locus, TCR association rates varied in a later analysis, with DRB1 showing the most and HLA-C the fewest.

A multiplex PCR was run with 60 Vbeta primers and 13 Jbeta primers. Clones were read by immunoSEQ multiplex PCR, and TCRdb kept only the in-frame ones, dropping some. The sample has some 180,000 clones, about an eighth seen once; the top ten hold approximately 7.8%. CDR1 is LGHNA and CDR2 is YSLEER in the germline V gene. The CDR3 is 15 residues long. V was cut by 4 bases and J by 9 bases, with 19 bases left in between. The clonotype comes from a man aged 50 to 60 in good health and CMV-seropositive. The chain employs TRBV4-3 and TRBJ2-1; the D gene is possibly TRBD2 (6 bases). Source material: PBMCs. CDR3 region: CASSRQGLLRSEQFF. CDR3 in DNA: TGCGCCAGCAGCCGGCAGGGACTCCTCCGGAGTGAGCAGTTCTTC.